Here is one T cell receptor (beta chain) with its context. PCR amplification relied on 60 Vbeta primers (plus 13 Jbeta primers). Sequenced by immunoSEQ multiplex PCR; TCRdb stores in-frame clones only, minus some. The repertoire includes about 130,000 clones, around 80% of them detected once, and approximately 1.7% sits in the top ten. These data originate in a study of cytomegalovirus exposure and HLA in healthy donors. This CDR3 is 15 amino acids long. V shed 6 bases and J shed 9 bases, with 21 bases lying between them. Germline loops: CDR1 SGHTA, CDR2 FQGNSA. V and J are TRBV7-2 and TRBJ2-1; D might be TRBD2 (6 bases). The sequence derives from a woman aged 45-60 years in good health and CMV-seronegative. The material sequenced was PBMCs. The CDR3 bases are TGTGCCAGCAGATATAACCCCGGCCGGGAGCTTGAGCAGTTCTTC. Amino acids: CASRYNPGRELEQFF. Drawing the rest from reference TRBV7-2 and TRBJ2-1, the complete variable domain is GAGVSQSPSNKVTEKGKDVELRCDPISGHTALYWYRQSLGQGLEFLIYFQGNSAPDKSGLPSDRFSAERTGGSVSTLTIQRTQQEDSAVYLCASRYNPGRELEQFFGPGTRLTVL.